The source of this TCR beta chain is a study of cytomegalovirus exposure and HLA in healthy donors. Findings and caveats of the study: As was reported, the classifier diagnosed cytomegalovirus status with high specificity and sensitivity.

For this clone: Its antigen is as yet unknown.

The germline V gene has CDR1 SGHAT and CDR2 FQNNGV. Losses at the gene ends were 2 bases for V and 5 bases for J; bases not matched to a gene: 6. CDR3 size: 15 residues. The PCR made use of 60 Vbeta and 13 Jbeta primers. Assay used: immunoSEQ multiplex PCR; TCRdb lists only in-frame clones, some missing. Its table records 180,000 or so clones. Sequences were obtained from PBMCs. This receptor was taken from a boy aged 10-17 years in good health and CMV-seronegative. This chain joins TRBV11-2 and TRBJ2-5; 9 positions match TRBD1. The CDR3 is CASSLRRQGGETQYF. In nucleotides, the CDR3 is TGTGCCAGCAGCTTAAGGCGACAGGGGGGGGAGACCCAGTACTTC.